The rows below give T cell receptor beta chains drawn from one sample of a study of cytomegalovirus exposure and HLA in healthy donors. Repertoires were generated with immunoSEQ multiplex PCR, while TCRdb's copy carries only in-frame clones and drops some. The sample has 120,000 to 150,000 clones, more than 75% seen once. The sequencing input was PBMCs. The receptors shown here come from a man between 18 and 29 years old in good health and CMV-seropositive. Both conserved end residues are part of each CDR3. The order of the fields is J gene, V gene, D gene, clone size, CDR3 DNA, CDR3 protein. The D gene is left open where the match is weak. Not every row has a clone size; where given, it reads once, few, many or a size class.

TRBJ2-3,TRBV7-2,-,-,TGTGCCAGCAGCACTACTCGCGGGACCTCAGATACGCAGTATTTT,CASSTTRGTSDTQYF
TRBJ2-7,TRBV6-5,TRBD1,-,TGTGCCAGCAGTTTTGGACAGGGTTACTACGAGCAGTACTTC,CASSFGQGYYEQYF
TRBJ2-7,TRBV7-8,TRBD1,-,TGTGCCAGCAGCTTAGTAGCATCAGGGACAGGTTTTGGAGAGCAGTACTTC,CASSLVASGTGFGEQYF
TRBJ2-2,TRBV6-9,TRBD2,-,TGTGCCAGCAGTTATTGGGGACTAGCGGGCCTCCGAGGAACCGGGGAGCTGTTTTTT,CASSYWGLAGLRGTGELFF
TRBJ1-3,TRBV28,TRBD1,-,TGTGCCAGCAGCCCCACAGGGGGCGGTCTTGGAAACACCATATATTTT,CASSPTGGGLGNTIYF
TRBJ1-6,TRBV27,TRBD1,-,TGTGCCAGCAGTCTGACAGGGCTGGGGTCACCCCTCCACTTT,CASSLTGLGSPLHF
TRBJ1-3,TRBV30,-,-,TGTGCCTATTCGCGGATCTCTGGAAACACCATATATTTT,CAYSRISGNTIYF
TRBJ2-1,TRBV7-2,-,-,TGTGCCAGCAGCTCCCAGCCAGGGGCAAATGAGCAGTTCTTC,CASSSQPGANEQFF
TRBJ2-7,TRBV14,-,-,TGTGCCAGCAGCCAATTTTCAGGTTCCCCCCCCTACGAGCAGTACTTC,CASSQFSGSPPYEQYF
TRBJ2-3,TRBV2,-,-,TGTGCCAGCACCCAGGGAAGGGGCCCAGATACGCAGTATTTT,CASTQGRGPDTQYF
TRBJ1-2,TRBV5-1,TRBD1,-,TGCGCCAGCAGCCGAGGGGCAGGGGGTGATGGCTACACCTTC,CASSRGAGGDGYTF
TRBJ1-5,TRBV6-6,TRBD1,-,TGTGCCAGCAGCCGACAGGGTTGGGGTCAGCCCCAGCATTTT,CASSRQGWGQPQHF
TRBJ1-1,TRBV7-2,TRBD1,many,TGTGCCAGCAGCTCACTTAGACAGGGGAAAGCTTTCTTT,CASSSLRQGKAFF
TRBJ2-3,TRBV29-1,-,-,TGCAGCGCTCAGGGTCTTCGTCGCGGCACAGATACGCAGTATTTT,CSAQGLRRGTDTQYF
TRBJ2-1,TRBV19,TRBD2,-,TGTGCCAGTAGTATCCTGGGACTAGCGGGAGCTGAGCAGTTCTTC,CASSILGLAGAEQFF
TRBJ1-6,TRBV7-9,-,-,TGTGCCAGCAGCTTAGCCGGACACCATTCACCCCTCCACTTT,CASSLAGHHSPLHF
TRBJ2-7,TRBV6-6,TRBD1,once,TGTGCCAGCAGCGTTGGGACAGGGAGCTCCTACGAGCAGTACTTC,CASSVGTGSSYEQYF
TRBJ2-7,TRBV10-1,-,many,TGCGCCAGCAGTGAATTAAGACACTACGAGCAGTACTTC,CASSELRHYEQYF
TRBJ1-3,TRBV11-3,-,-,TGTGCCAGCTGCCGTTCCGGGAACACCATATATTTT,CASCRSGNTIYF
TRBJ1-5,TRBV5-8,TRBD1,-,TGTGCCAGCGCTTCCCGGACAGGGAAAAATCAGCCCCAGCATTTT,CASASRTGKNQPQHF
TRBJ2-2,TRBV28,-,-,TGTGCCAGCAGTCCACCGGGGTCATATACCGGGGAGCTGTTTTTT,CASSPPGSYTGELFF
TRBJ2-5,TRBV5-1,TRBD2,once,TGCGCCAGCAGCCGAGGGACTAGCGATGGGGAAGAGACCCAGTACTTC,CASSRGTSDGEETQYF
TRBJ2-3,TRBV9,-,-,TGTGCCAGCAGCGTAGTAGGACAGCACACAGATACGCAGTATTTT,CASSVVGQHTDTQYF
TRBJ2-7,TRBV2,TRBD1,-,TGTGCCAGCAGTATTACGGGACAGGGTAACTACGAGCAGTACTTC,CASSITGQGNYEQYF
TRBJ2-3,TRBV7-2,TRBD2,-,TGTGCCAGCAGCTTAAGGGCTAGCGGGGGCGGGGTGGTAGATACGCAGTATTTT,CASSLRASGGGVVDTQYF
TRBJ2-3,TRBV29-1,TRBD1,-,TGCAGCGCTAGGGACAGTCGCACAGATACGCAGTATTTT,CSARDSRTDTQYF
TRBJ2-7,TRBV6-5,TRBD1,-,TGTGCCAGCAGTTACTCGACAGGGGACTACGAGCAGTACTTC,CASSYSTGDYEQYF
TRBJ2-5,TRBV5-4,-,-,TGTGCCAGCAGCTTGACCTCGAGGAGAGGAAGCCAAGAGACCCAGTACTTC,CASSLTSRRGSQETQYF
TRBJ2-7,TRBV27,-,once,TGTGCCAGCAGTTCCGCAGGGGAAGGGACCTACGAGCAGTACTTC,CASSSAGEGTYEQYF
TRBJ2-7,TRBV5-1,-,many,TGCGCCAGCAGCCCAGGGGGAGGACAGGTACCTCGGAACGAGCAGTACTTC,CASSPGGGQVPRNEQYF
TRBJ2-7,TRBV18,-,-,TGTGCCAGCTCTTCAGGCGCATCAACCTACGAGCAGTACTTC,CASSSGASTYEQYF
TRBJ2-1,TRBV7-9,TRBD2,-,TGTGCCAGCAGCGAACTAGCGGGACAGAACAATGAGCAGTTCTTC,CASSELAGQNNEQFF
TRBJ1-1,TRBV14,TRBD1,-,TGTGCCAGCAGCCGGGTTATGGACAGGTTGGGCACTGAAGCTTTCTTT,CASSRVMDRLGTEAFF
TRBJ2-1,TRBV5-1,TRBD1,many,TGCGCCAGCAGCTTGTGGCGCGGGACAGGCTCCGACAATGAGCAGTTCTTC,CASSLWRGTGSDNEQFF
TRBJ2-1,TRBV6-6,-,-,TGTGCCAGCGGGTCGAGGTCCTACAATGAGCAGTTCTTC,CASGSRSYNEQFF
TRBJ2-7,TRBV5-1,-,-,TGCGCCAGCAGCTTGGCCGGAGGGGCCTCCTACGAGCAGTACTTC,CASSLAGGASYEQYF
TRBJ2-3,TRBV10-3,-,-,TGTGCCATCAGTGAGGACAACACAGATACGCAGTATTTT,CAISEDNTDTQYF
TRBJ1-1,TRBV6-5,-,-,TGTGCCAGCAGTTACCTTAGTAGTTACACTGAAGCTTTCTTT,CASSYLSSYTEAFF
TRBJ1-3,TRBV27,-,-,TGTGCCAGCAGTTTTGCGGGGCCCCCTGGAAACACCATATATTTT,CASSFAGPPGNTIYF
TRBJ2-1,TRBV7-6,TRBD1,-,TGTGCCAGCAGCTCCGGACAGGGACCCTACAATGAGCAGTTCTTC,CASSSGQGPYNEQFF
TRBJ2-2,TRBV5-1,TRBD2,-,TGCGCCAGCAGCCAGGAGGCTAGCGGGACCGGGGAGCTGTTTTTT,CASSQEASGTGELFF
TRBJ2-3,TRBV5-4,TRBD1,-,TGTGCCAGCAGCCCCTCCGGGACAGGGGGCACAGATACGCAGTATTTT,CASSPSGTGGTDTQYF
TRBJ2-1,TRBV27,-,once,TGTGCCACCGCCGGCGGAGGATCCTACAATGAGCAGTTCTTC,CATAGGGSYNEQFF
TRBJ2-3,TRBV7-6,TRBD2,-,TGTGCCAGCAGCTTAGCACAGCGGGGGGGGGATACGCAGTATTTT,CASSLAQRGGDTQYF
TRBJ1-6,TRBV5-6,-,-,TGTGCCAGCAGCCCTTGGGCGAACAATTCACCCCTCCACTTT,CASSPWANNSPLHF
TRBJ1-4,TRBV14,-,once,TGTGCCAGCAGCTCCTCTTCGGGGGGGCGCAGGGAAAAACTGTTTTTT,CASSSSSGGRREKLFF
TRBJ2-7,TRBV2,TRBD1,-,TGTGCCAGCAGTAGACAGGGGGTCTCCTACGAGCAGTACTTC,CASSRQGVSYEQYF
TRBJ2-3,TRBV7-9,-,-,TGTGCCAGCAGCTTAGTAGGGGATGAAGATACGCAGTATTTT,CASSLVGDEDTQYF
TRBJ2-5,TRBV27,-,-,TGTGCCAGCAGTCCCCTGCTCACGGTGCAAGAGACCCAGTACTTC,CASSPLLTVQETQYF
TRBJ2-1,TRBV2,-,-,TGTGCCACCCAATCCCCGGGACTCCTCAATGAGCAGTTCTTC,CATQSPGLLNEQFF
TRBJ1-4,TRBV2,TRBD1,-,TGTGCCAGCAGTCGCGGACAGGTACGGGAAAAACTGTTTTTT,CASSRGQVREKLFF
TRBJ1-2,TRBV7-2,-,-,TGTGCCAGCAGCCTAAGATATAGGGACATCGACTACACCTTC,CASSLRYRDIDYTF
TRBJ2-2,TRBV30,TRBD1,-,TGTGCCTGGGCTGGACAGGGGATAGGGGAGCTGTTTTTT,CAWAGQGIGELFF
TRBJ2-3,TRBV7-6,TRBD1,-,TGTGCCAGCAGCTTCGGACAGGGGTCAGATACGCAGTATTTT,CASSFGQGSDTQYF
TRBJ2-2,TRBV28,-,-,TGTGCCAGCAGTTTAAAGTCTAGGGAGCTGTTTTTT,CASSLKSRELFF
TRBJ1-1,TRBV5-6,-,few,TGTGCCAGCAGCTTGGCCAGAACCAGGAATTCTATGAACACTGAAGCTTTCTTT,CASSLARTRNSMNTEAFF